This is a list of T cell receptor beta chains from one sample in a study of T cells in Graves' hyperthyroidism and ophthalmopathy. TCRdb reprocessed the multiplex PCR reads via MiXCR and lists one record per CDR3 protein. The profile shows about 700,000 distinct CDR3 sequences, approximately 14% of them singletons. The sequenced sample consisted of blood. The receptors originated from a woman aged 18 to 35 with Graves' hyperthyroidism. CDR3s include the opening cysteine and the closing phenylalanine or tryptophan. A D gene is named only where the DNA matches it firmly. Clone size is shown for a subset of rows, as once, few, many or a class of expanded clone.

j_call clone_size d_call v_call cdr3_nt cdr3_aa
TRBJ2-3 . TRBD2 TRBV7-3 TGTGCCAGCAGCTTACGCGGGAGTTCATCAGATACGCAGTATTTT CASSLRGSSSDTQYF
TRBJ2-7 . TRBD1 TRBV4-2 TGTGCCAGCAGCCAAGGACAGGGCCGAGGGATCGCCTACGAGCAGTACTTC CASSQGQGRGIAYEQYF
TRBJ1-2 many . TRBV5-8 TGTGCCAGCAGCCCCTACCTGCGGGGGGCCTTGGGCTACACCTTC CASSPYLRGALGYTF
TRBJ1-5 . . TRBV5-4 TGTGCCAGCAGCTCCCTGGGCCTAGATCAGCCCCAGCATTTT CASSSLGLDQPQHF
TRBJ2-1 . . TRBV6-2/TRBV6-3 TGTGCCAGCAGTCCTAGCATTTTGAGCAATGAGCAGTTCTTC CASSPSILSNEQFF
TRBJ2-1 . TRBD1 TRBV30 TGTGCCTGGAGCGAAATCCTCCGGGACAGGGCCTACAATGAGCAGTTCTTC CAWSEILRDRAYNEQFF
TRBJ2-7 many TRBD2 TRBV19 TGTGCCAGTAGTACGGGACTAGCGGGCTACGAGCAGTACTTC CASSTGLAGYEQYF
TRBJ1-2 few . TRBV14 TGTGCCAGCAGCCAAGTCGACGGGGGATTTGGCTACACCTTC CASSQVDGGFGYTF
TRBJ2-7 many . TRBV3-1 TGTGCCAGCAGCCGAGGGTACGGCGAGCAGTACTTC CASSRGYGEQYF
TRBJ2-7 . TRBD1 TRBV27 TGTGCCAGCAGTTTAAAGGGACAGATACCCTACGAGCAGTACTTC CASSLKGQIPYEQYF
TRBJ2-1 many TRBD2 TRBV4-1 TGCGCCAGCAGCCAAGACCTAGCGGAGTCGGACAATGAGCAGTTCTTC CASSQDLAESDNEQFF
TRBJ1-5 few TRBD1 TRBV20-1 TGCAGTGCCCCCGGACAGGGGGTATATAGCAATCAGCCCCAGCATTTT CSAPGQGVYSNQPQHF
TRBJ2-6 . . TRBV6-2/TRBV6-3 TGTGCCAGCAGTTACGGATTGCTTGGGGCCAACGTCCTGACTTTC CASSYGLLGANVLTF
TRBJ2-3 . . TRBV28 TGTGCCAGCAGTTTAGTTCCGGCAGCAGATACGCAGTATTTT CASSLVPAADTQYF
TRBJ1-1 few . TRBV12-5 TGTGCTAGTGGTTTGGGGTCAGGAGCGAACACTGAAGCTTTCTTT CASGLGSGANTEAFF
TRBJ1-2 . . TRBV6-2/TRBV6-3 TGTGCCAGCAGTTACTCTCGGGGAGCGCATGGCTACACCTTC CASSYSRGAHGYTF
TRBJ2-2 many TRBD2 TRBV20-1 TGCAGTGCTAGAGATTGGCGGGGTAGCGGGACATCGGCCGGGGAGCTGTTTTTT CSARDWRGSGTSAGELFF
TRBJ2-7 few TRBD1 TRBV6-2/TRBV6-3 TGTGCCAGCAGGGTGGGACAGGGATCGTACTACGAGCAGTACTTC CASRVGQGSYYEQYF
TRBJ1-2 many . TRBV6-1 TGTGCCAGCAGTAAAGGGACAATGCAGGGCCACACCTTC CASSKGTMQGHTF
TRBJ2-3 few . TRBV15 TGTGCCACCATCACTGAAGCCGGGAGCACAGATACGCAGTATTTT CATITEAGSTDTQYF
TRBJ2-7 many . TRBV2 TGTGCCAGCAGTGAAGGGCTAGCTGACTACTACGAGCAGTACTTC CASSEGLADYYEQYF
TRBJ2-6 . TRBD1 TRBV27 TGTGCCAGCGCCTTGGGACAGGGGTGGGCTGGGGCCAACGTCCTGACTTTC CASALGQGWAGANVLTF
TRBJ2-1 many TRBD1 TRBV2 TGTGCCAGCAGTGGAGAGACAGGGTACAACAATGAGCAGTTCTTC CASSGETGYNNEQFF
TRBJ1-1 many . TRBV12-3/TRBV12-4 TGTGCCAGCCGCTCTCCTGGGCTGCCCACTGAAGCTTTCTTT CASRSPGLPTEAFF
TRBJ1-6 . TRBD1 TRBV5-1 TGCGCCAGCAGCCGTCGTTCAGGGGGCGATTCACCCCTCCACTTT CASSRRSGGDSPLHF
TRBJ2-1 . . TRBV20-1 TGCAGTGCTAGAGCCGGGGGAGGGGGCCCTAATGAGCAGTTCTTC CSARAGGGGPNEQFF
TRBJ2-1 many TRBD1 TRBV27 TGTGCCAGCAGTTTAACGCGGGACAGGTCATACAATGAGCAGTTCTTC CASSLTRDRSYNEQFF
TRBJ2-7 . TRBD1 TRBV7-9 TGTGCCAGCAGCCCGACAGGGGGCTTGGACGAGCAGTACTTC CASSPTGGLDEQYF
TRBJ2-5 few TRBD1 TRBV7-9 TGTGCCAGCAGCTTTACCGGGACAGGCCTCGAGACCCAGTACTTC CASSFTGTGLETQYF
TRBJ1-2 many . TRBV10-3 TGTGCCATCAGTGAGTCGGGAAAGGCTAACTATGGCTACACCTTC CAISESGKANYGYTF
TRBJ1-5 few . TRBV7-8 TGTGCCAGCAGCTTAGAGGCCAATCAGCCCCAGCATTTT CASSLEANQPQHF
TRBJ1-1 many . TRBV7-8 TGTGCCAGCAGCCCAACGCGGTGGAGCCGGAACACTGAAGCTTTCTTT CASSPTRWSRNTEAFF
TRBJ2-1 many TRBD1 TRBV20-1 TGCAGTGCCACCGGGACAGGGGTCAATGAGCAGTTCTTC CSATGTGVNEQFF
TRBJ2-1 few TRBD1 TRBV7-8 TGTGCCAGCAGCGCGGCCCGGACAGGGGCATGGAATGAGCAGTTCTTC CASSAARTGAWNEQFF
TRBJ2-3 few . TRBV10-3 TGTGCCATCAGCCGACGTACGGGCACAGATACGCAGTATTTT CAISRRTGTDTQYF
TRBJ2-7 many TRBD1 TRBV7-3 TGTGCCAGCAGCACGAGACAGGGGTGGCGGGAATACGAGCAGTACTTC CASSTRQGWREYEQYF
TRBJ2-3 few . TRBV10-3 TGTGCCATCAGTGCTAGCACAGATACGCAGTATTTT CAISASTDTQYF
TRBJ1-1 . . TRBV7-9 TGTGCCAGCAGCTGGGGCGACGGGACAAAAGCTTTCTTT CASSWGDGTKAFF
TRBJ2-3 many TRBD2 TRBV7-9 TGTGCCAGCGGAGGACTAGCGGGAGGGGATACGCAGTATTTT CASGGLAGGDTQYF
TRBJ2-1 many . TRBV2 TGTGCCAGCAGCTTTGGGGAGGGGACATTTAAGCAGTTCTTC CASSFGEGTFKQFF
TRBJ2-5 many TRBD2 TRBV12-5 TGTGCTAGTGGTATCAGACTAGCGGGAGAGGGGGCCTACCAAGAGACCCAGTACTTC CASGIRLAGEGAYQETQYF
TRBJ1-1 few . TRBV19 TGTGCCAGTAGGAGAATTATGAACACTGAAGCTTTCTTT CASRRIMNTEAFF
TRBJ2-1 . TRBD1 TRBV10-3 TGTGCCTCTGGACAGGGTGTCGATGAGCAGTTCTTC CASGQGVDEQFF
TRBJ2-7 few TRBD1 TRBV6-2/TRBV6-3 TGTGCCAGCAGTTACTCCGGGACAGCTTCCTACGAGCAGTACTTC CASSYSGTASYEQYF
TRBJ2-3 many . TRBV6-6 TGTGCCAGCAGTTACTCTGGGGCAGCACGCACAGATACGCAGTATTTT CASSYSGAARTDTQYF
TRBJ2-5 many . TRBV12-3/TRBV12-4 TGTGCCAGCAGTCATACGACCTACTCCGGGATGGGGAGAGAGACCCAGTACTTC CASSHTTYSGMGRETQYF
TRBJ1-6 many . TRBV27 TGTGCCAGCAGTCCCTCGGTAGGGGACTCCTATAATTCACCCCTCCACTTT CASSPSVGDSYNSPLHF